Listed below are T cell receptor beta chains from one sample, sequenced in a study of CD8+CD57+ T cells in acquired aplastic anemia. TCRdb fed the reads into MiXCR, producing one record per CDR3 protein. This repertoire shows 200,000 to 250,000 distinct CDR3 sequences, 34% found once; its top ten account for 0.95% to 1.3%. The sequenced sample consisted of sorted CD4+, CD8+, or CD8+CD57+ T cells (not recorded which) from PBMCs. These receptors all stem from a human donor in good health, serving as a control. Each CDR3 is given with its conserved first and last residue. A D gene is named only where the DNA matches it firmly. Size is stated for part of the rows, as once, few or many counts, or as a class when the clone is expanded.

size: many; J: TRBJ2-7; V: TRBV5-1; D: TRBD1; DNA: TGCGCCAGCAGCATGACGGGACAGGAGGCCTACGAGCAGTACTTC; CDR3: CASSMTGQEAYEQYF
size: many; J: TRBJ1-2; V: TRBV11-2; D: TRBD1; DNA: TGTGCCAGCAGCTTAGGATTCTCGACAGGGACCTTC; CDR3: CASSLGFSTGTF
size: many; J: TRBJ2-1; V: TRBV19; D: TRBD2; DNA: TGTGCCAGTAGTAGCCGGTGGACTAGTGGATACAATGAGCAGTTCTTC; CDR3: CASSSRWTSGYNEQFF
size: few; J: TRBJ2-2; V: TRBV6-5; D: TRBD2; DNA: TGTGCCAGCAGTTATGGACTAGCGGGAGGAGTTATGCGGGAGCTGTTTTTT; CDR3: CASSYGLAGGVMRELFF
size: few; J: TRBJ1-2; V: TRBV7-9; D: TRBD1; DNA: TGTGCCAGCAGGCCTGACAGGGGGGATGGCTACACCTTC; CDR3: CASRPDRGDGYTF
size: many; J: TRBJ1-5; V: TRBV19; D: TRBD1; DNA: TGTGCCAGTACCAGGACAGGGGCCCTGCCCCAGCATTTT; CDR3: CASTRTGALPQHF
size: many; J: TRBJ1-2; V: TRBV2; D: TRBD1; DNA: TGTGCCAGCAGTACGCGACAGGGAAGTGGTGGCTACACCTTC; CDR3: CASSTRQGSGGYTF
size: .; J: TRBJ1-2; V: TRBV7-2; D: .; DNA: TGTGCCAGCAGCGCCGGGCTTATAGCGACCTCCGGCTACACCTTC; CDR3: CASSAGLIATSGYTF
size: many; J: TRBJ2-5; V: TRBV20-1; D: .; DNA: TGCAGTGCTAGGTTTCTCGAGACCCAGTACTTC; CDR3: CSARFLETQYF
size: many; J: TRBJ1-1; V: TRBV2; D: .; DNA: TGTGCCAGCATCCGGGAGGTTGGGACGAACACTGAAGCTTTCTTT; CDR3: CASIREVGTNTEAFF
size: .; J: TRBJ1-5; V: TRBV10-3; D: TRBD1; DNA: TGTGCCATCAGCCAGGGATTGGATGAGTCGGCGGGACAGGGGCCTAATCAGCCCCAGCATTTT; CDR3: CAISQGLDESAGQGPNQPQHF
size: many; J: TRBJ1-2; V: TRBV12-3/TRBV12-4; D: .; DNA: TGTGCCAGCAGTTCCCGCGGGGCGGGCTATGGCTACACCTTC; CDR3: CASSSRGAGYGYTF
size: .; J: TRBJ1-5; V: TRBV2; D: .; DNA: TGTGCCAGCAGCGAAGGGGGGGGCAGGGGTCAGCCCCAGCATTTT; CDR3: CASSEGGGRGQPQHF
size: many; J: TRBJ2-7; V: TRBV12-3/TRBV12-4; D: .; DNA: TGTGCCAGCAGTCTTCCGGGAATGGGCTACGAGCAGTACTTC; CDR3: CASSLPGMGYEQYF
size: .; J: TRBJ2-5; V: TRBV5-1; D: .; DNA: TGCGCCAGCAGCTTGGTGGCAGGGGCCCTTCAAGAGACCCAGTACTTC; CDR3: CASSLVAGALQETQYF
size: many; J: TRBJ1-1; V: TRBV15; D: TRBD1; DNA: TGTGCCACCAGCAGAGAGCCAGGGGGGCACACTGAAGCTTTCTTT; CDR3: CATSREPGGHTEAFF
size: .; J: TRBJ1-2; V: TRBV24-1; D: .; DNA: TGTGCCACCAGTAGTGATTTTCGAGGGGACTCAAACTATGGCTACACCTTC; CDR3: CATSSDFRGDSNYGYTF
size: .; J: TRBJ1-6; V: TRBV7-9; D: .; DNA: TGTGCCAGCAGCGTAGTAGGGTTTGACTCACCCCTCCACTTT; CDR3: CASSVVGFDSPLHF
size: .; J: TRBJ2-7; V: TRBV10-3; D: TRBD2; DNA: TGTGCCATCAGTGCTGTCGATAGCGGGAGTCGTACCTTC; CDR3: CAISAVDSGSRTF
size: many; J: TRBJ2-3; V: TRBV11-2; D: TRBD1; DNA: TGTGCCAGCAGCTCCACCTACCGGGACAGGGGGCGAACAGATACGCAGTATTTT; CDR3: CASSSTYRDRGRTDTQYF
size: many; J: TRBJ1-6; V: TRBV4-1; D: TRBD1; DNA: TGCGCCAGCAGCCACTACCCCCGGGACAGGATAGAATCACCCCTCCACTTT; CDR3: CASSHYPRDRIESPLHF
size: many; J: TRBJ1-2; V: TRBV2; D: .; DNA: TGTGCCAGCAGTGAAGCCACAGGAACCAACTATGGCTACACCTTC; CDR3: CASSEATGTNYGYTF
size: many; J: TRBJ2-7; V: TRBV20-1; D: .; DNA: TGCAGTGCTAGAGATATGAAGAAGATTTGGGTTACGGGGCCCGAGCAGTACTTC; CDR3: CSARDMKKIWVTGPEQYF
size: .; J: TRBJ1-5; V: TRBV6-5; D: .; DNA: TGTGCCAGCAGTTACGACTACAATCAGCCCCGGCATTTT; CDR3: CASSYDYNQPRHF
size: many; J: TRBJ1-2; V: TRBV2; D: .; DNA: TGTGCCAGCAGCGTGGGGGAGAGGAGCTATGGCTACACCTTC; CDR3: CASSVGERSYGYTF
size: many; J: TRBJ1-6; V: TRBV9; D: .; DNA: TGTGCCAGCAGCTCTGCTGCGGGAACGGATTCACCCCTCCACTTT; CDR3: CASSSAAGTDSPLHF
size: .; J: TRBJ2-7; V: TRBV7-2; D: .; DNA: TGTGCCGGCCAACCGGCCGAGCAGTACTTC; CDR3: CAGQPAEQYF
size: many; J: TRBJ2-1; V: TRBV7-2; D: .; DNA: TGTGCCAGCAGCCGACAGACCGGGACACGGATCCTCTTC; CDR3: CASSRQTGTRILF
size: few; J: TRBJ1-3; V: TRBV12-3/TRBV12-4; D: .; DNA: TGTGCCAGCAGAAAACCTACCTCTGGAAACACCATATATTTT; CDR3: CASRKPTSGNTIYF
size: many; J: TRBJ2-1; V: TRBV12-3/TRBV12-4; D: .; DNA: TGTGCCAGCAGTTTAGCCGGAGTCAATGAGCAGTTCTTC; CDR3: CASSLAGVNEQFF
size: once; J: TRBJ2-1; V: TRBV10-3; D: .; DNA: TGTGCCATTGGCGAGGCCCGGCGCGATGAGCAGTTCTTC; CDR3: CAIGEARRDEQFF
size: few; J: TRBJ2-1; V: TRBV5-1; D: .; DNA: TGCGCCAGCAGCTGGGCAGCTCCCACTGAGCAGTTCTTC; CDR3: CASSWAAPTEQFF
size: many; J: TRBJ2-7; V: TRBV6-1; D: .; DNA: TGTGCACCCACACGGGACTTAAGCTCCTACGAGCAGTACTTC; CDR3: CAPTRDLSSYEQYF
size: .; J: TRBJ1-2; V: TRBV5-3; D: .; DNA: TGTGCCACCACCTCCGGAGGGTCTGGCTACACCTTC; CDR3: CATTSGGSGYTF
size: .; J: TRBJ1-1; V: TRBV2; D: TRBD1; DNA: TGTGCCAGCAGTGATCACAGGGGGTTGGCTTTCTTT; CDR3: CASSDHRGLAFF
size: many; J: TRBJ1-3; V: TRBV19; D: .; DNA: TGTGCCAGTACTAGGACTGGAAACACCATATATTTT; CDR3: CASTRTGNTIYF
size: many; J: TRBJ2-7; V: TRBV3-1; D: .; DNA: TGTGCCAGCAGCCGAGGAGGATACGAGCAGTACTTC; CDR3: CASSRGGYEQYF
size: few; J: TRBJ2-5; V: TRBV6-1; D: TRBD1; DNA: TGTGCCAGCAGTGTTCGACAGGGCGCAAATAAAGAGACCCAGTACTTC; CDR3: CASSVRQGANKETQYF
size: .; J: TRBJ1-5; V: TRBV12-3/TRBV12-4; D: TRBD1; DNA: TGTGCCAGCAGCCGGGGACAGACTAGCAATCAGCCCCAGCATTTT; CDR3: CASSRGQTSNQPQHF
size: many; J: TRBJ2-1; V: TRBV20-1; D: TRBD2; DNA: TGCAGTGCTAGGAGTAGCGGGACAAACGAGCAGTTCTTC; CDR3: CSARSSGTNEQFF
size: many; J: TRBJ1-2; V: TRBV6-5; D: .; DNA: TGTGCCAGCCGTACGCCCCGGGATACAGGCAGAGGCTACACCTTC; CDR3: CASRTPRDTGRGYTF
size: few; J: TRBJ2-3; V: TRBV11-2; D: .; DNA: TGTGCCCGGCGGGGGCACATATACATCCCAGATACGCAGTATTTT; CDR3: CARRGHIYIPDTQYF
size: few; J: TRBJ2-1; V: TRBV4-1; D: TRBD2; DNA: TGCGCCAGCAGCCAAGCCTTAGCGGGAGTCATCTACAATGAGCAGTTCTTC; CDR3: CASSQALAGVIYNEQFF
size: .; J: TRBJ2-2; V: TRBV10-2; D: .; DNA: TGCGCCAGCATAGGGGCTTCGGGCACCGGGGAGCTGTTTTTT; CDR3: CASIGASGTGELFF
size: many; J: TRBJ2-3; V: TRBV6-1; D: .; DNA: TGTGCCAGCACAGGGAGCGCAGATACGCAGTATTTT; CDR3: CASTGSADTQYF
size: .; J: TRBJ2-5; V: TRBV5-1; D: TRBD2; DNA: TGCGCCAGCAGCTTGTTTTCTAGCGGGGGGACTGAGGAAGAGACCCAGTACTTC; CDR3: CASSLFSSGGTEEETQYF
size: .; J: TRBJ1-1; V: TRBV18; D: .; DNA: TGTGCCAGCTCACCACAGAGGCTCACTGAAGCTTTCTTT; CDR3: CASSPQRLTEAFF
size: .; J: TRBJ1-1; V: TRBV11-2; D: .; DNA: TGTGCCAGCAGCTTAATATGGATGAACACTGAAGCTTTCTTT; CDR3: CASSLIWMNTEAFF
size: .; J: TRBJ2-1; V: TRBV30; D: TRBD2; DNA: TGTGCCTGGAGTAAACTAGCGGACAACAATGAGCAGTTCTTC; CDR3: CAWSKLADNNEQFF
size: .; J: TRBJ2-1; V: TRBV4-1; D: TRBD2; DNA: TGCGCCAGCAGCCAAGATCCTTCCCCGGGACTATCCGATGAGCAGTTCTTC; CDR3: CASSQDPSPGLSDEQFF
size: .; J: TRBJ1-5; V: TRBV2; D: .; DNA: TGTGCCAGCAGTGAAGGGTGGGGGGGTCCTCAGCCCCAGCATTTT; CDR3: CASSEGWGGPQPQHF
size: many; J: TRBJ2-7; V: TRBV7-3; D: TRBD2; DNA: TGTGCCAGCAGCTTAACAACGGGGGGGTCCTACGAGCAGTACTTC; CDR3: CASSLTTGGSYEQYF
size: many; J: TRBJ1-2; V: TRBV4-2; D: .; DNA: TGTGCCAGCAGCCTCGGAGGGCTTGAAACTAACTATGGCTACACCTTC; CDR3: CASSLGGLETNYGYTF
size: .; J: TRBJ2-5; V: TRBV15; D: TRBD2; DNA: TGTGCCACCGGGGGGGTCCAAGAGACCCAGTACTTC; CDR3: CATGGVQETQYF
size: many; J: TRBJ1-5; V: TRBV7-8; D: .; DNA: TGTGCCAGCAGCGCAGGCCTAGGGGTGGGATATCAGCCCCAGCATTTT; CDR3: CASSAGLGVGYQPQHF
size: few; J: TRBJ2-3; V: TRBV6-1; D: TRBD2; DNA: TGTGCCAGCCGGGGCGGGAGTCACGATACGCAGTATTTT; CDR3: CASRGGSHDTQYF
size: .; J: TRBJ2-2; V: TRBV24-1; D: .; DNA: TGTGCCACAGGCCGAATACAGGGTGACACCGGGGAGCTGTTTTTT; CDR3: CATGRIQGDTGELFF
size: many; J: TRBJ2-1; V: TRBV29-1; D: TRBD1; DNA: TGCAGCGTTGAAGGTCGACCGGGACAGGGGTTGCACAATGAGCAGTTCTTC; CDR3: CSVEGRPGQGLHNEQFF
size: once; J: TRBJ2-7; V: TRBV25-1; D: TRBD2; DNA: TGTGCCAGCAGTGAATATGAGACCGGGAGGGTGTCGGTGGAGCAGTACTTC; CDR3: CASSEYETGRVSVEQYF
size: many; J: TRBJ1-5; V: TRBV19; D: .; DNA: TGTGCCAGTAGTCGGCAGGGGAATCAGCCCCAGCATTTT; CDR3: CASSRQGNQPQHF